The T cell receptor beta chain described here comes from a study of blood T cell repertoires in COVID-19. CDR3 length: 13 residues. The germline CDR1 and CDR2 sequences are SQVTM and ANQGSEA. V lost 7 bases, J lost 5 bases, and 8 bases stayed unmatched. Allocation to cohorts depended on clinical history reported by the participants. Here immunoSEQ multiplex PCR was the method, and the copy in TCRdb shows in-frame clones only, minus some. In the table there are roughly 250,000 clones, roughly 82% of which are singletons. The specimen was PBMCs or T cells enriched from blood (not recorded which). V usage is TRBV29-1 and J usage is TRBJ2-7; TRBD1 matches 10 bases. The TCR comes from a woman in her 50s who had recovered from COVID-19. The DNA for the CDR3 is TGCAGCGCTAGGGACAGGGGTTCCAACGAGCAGTACTTC. Its translation is CSARDRGSNEQYF.